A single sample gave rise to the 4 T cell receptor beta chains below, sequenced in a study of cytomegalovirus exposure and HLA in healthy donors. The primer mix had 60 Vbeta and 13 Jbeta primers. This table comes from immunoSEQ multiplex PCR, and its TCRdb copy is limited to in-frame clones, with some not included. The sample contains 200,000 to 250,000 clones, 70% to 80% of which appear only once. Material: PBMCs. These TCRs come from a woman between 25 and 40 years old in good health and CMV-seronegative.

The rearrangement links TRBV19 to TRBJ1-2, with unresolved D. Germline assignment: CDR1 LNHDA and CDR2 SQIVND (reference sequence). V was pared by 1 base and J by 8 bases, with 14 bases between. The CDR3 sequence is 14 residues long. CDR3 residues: CASSIATLFRGYTF. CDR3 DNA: TGTGCCAGTAGTATAGCTACCCTCTTTCGAGGCTACACCTTC.

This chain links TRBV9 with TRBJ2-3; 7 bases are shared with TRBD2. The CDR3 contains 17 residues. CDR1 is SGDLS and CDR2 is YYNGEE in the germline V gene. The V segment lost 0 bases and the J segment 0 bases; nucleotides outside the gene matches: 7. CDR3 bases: TGTGCCAGCAGCGTAGATCCGAGCGGGGTTAGCACAGATACGCAGTATTTT. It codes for CASSVDPSGVSTDTQYF. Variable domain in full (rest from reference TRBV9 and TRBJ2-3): DSGVTQTPKHLITATGQRVTLRCSPRSGDLSVYWYQQSLDQGLQFLIQYYNGEERAKGNILERFSAQQFPDLHSELNLSSLELGDSALYFCASSVDPSGVSTDTQYFGPGTRLTVL.

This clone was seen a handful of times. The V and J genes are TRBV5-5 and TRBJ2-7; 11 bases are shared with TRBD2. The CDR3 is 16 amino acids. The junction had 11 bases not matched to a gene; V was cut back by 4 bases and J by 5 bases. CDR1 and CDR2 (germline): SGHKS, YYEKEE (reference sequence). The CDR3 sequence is CASSQEFSGGANEQYF. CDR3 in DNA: TGTGCCAGCAGCCAAGAATTTAGCGGGGGGGCCAACGAGCAGTACTTC.

The CDR3 sequence is CATSSRDPGGEKLFF. DNA of the CDR3: TGTGCCACCAGCTCCCGGGACCCGGGAGGTGAAAAACTGTTTTTT. The V call is TRBV15, the J call TRBJ1-4; maybe TRBD1 (5 bases). The CDR3 has 15 residues. Deletions cut 5 bases from V and 7 bases from J, with 17 bases between. The germline V gene has CDR1 LNHNV and CDR2 YYDKDF (reference sequence).